This T cell receptor (beta chain) was obtained from a study of human T cells and chemical hapten exposure. Findings of the study overall: Donors, who had alopecia, may show an immune response that differs from healthy people's.

Time point of the sample: pre-sensitization, week 0. Treatment defined: therapeutic diphenylcyclopropenone sensitization with weekly scalp DPC. Germline trimming cut 0 bases from V and 4 bases from J; bases unmatched to any gene: 2. Germline V CDR1 and CDR2: MNHEY, SVGAGI. The length of the CDR3 is 14 residues. A note on this clonotype: Its antigen is currently unknown.

TCRdb re-called the RACE reads through MiXCR, storing one row per CDR3 protein. Of approximately 370,000 distinct CDR3 sequences in the sample, around 5.5% were seen once. The specimen was whole blood, collected in connection with sensitization to the hapten diphenylcyclopropenone (DPC). The chain uses TRBV6-5 and TRBJ1-2, with TRBD1 matching over 7 bases. The sequence derives from a woman between 18 and 30 years old with alopecia areata. Some clones in this sample may be carry-over from other donors' samples. The CDR3 DNA reads TGTGCCAGCAGTTACTCCCGGACAGGCTATGGCTACACCTTC. It yields the protein CASSYSRTGYGYTF.